The present T cell receptor (beta chain) was sequenced within a study of immune heterogeneity within non-small cell lung tumors (dated by TCRdb to between 2017 and 2018). Study-wide context: By histology, the tumors were several squamous cell carcinomas, roughly 11 non-squamous carcinomas and 1 tumor not otherwise specified. Transcriptome data were available for just 44 loci from about 13 patients, whereas TCR repertoire analysis spanned fewer than 60 tumor loci from around 15 patients. Neoantigen binding to each patient's HLA alleles was predicted with netMHCpan-3.0 for mutant peptides of 8 to 11 amino acids. To examine intratumoral immune heterogeneity, the study used whole-exome sequencing, RNA-seq and TCR beta repertoire sequencing on multiple spatially distinct regions of each NSCLC tumor. Findings and caveats that apply to the study as a whole: High-frequency TCR beta clonotypes were largely distinct between individual patients. A statistically significant but moderate positive correlation (R roughly 0.3) was observed between local T-cell repertoire clonality and local tumor mutational burden. Within a given patient, the same dominant CDR3B clonotypes showed up repeatedly across loci, although different tumor locations also carried unique high-frequency clones.

About this clonotype: Its binding antigen is unknown. Base-call qualities are not available, and no considerably larger clone is one nucleotide away.

CDR1 and CDR2 are drawn from the germline V gene: SGHRS, YFSETQ. V loses 4 bases of germline sequence and J loses 4 bases, and the interval between the two ends is 14 bases. From the cysteine through the phenylalanine, the CDR3 covers 14 amino acids. The retained sequence is limited to the CDR3, 42 bases, with the frame set at the first base. The TCR beta CDR3 region was amplified with a multiplex PCR system, in which a first round of roughly 9 cycles was run using 32 V-gene forward and 13 J-gene reverse primers. The first PCR round was done with a QIAGEN Multiplex PCR Kit, and the primer sequences were filed in Chinese patent CN105087789A. Illumina universal primers were attached in a second round of PCR run with the Phusion High-Fidelity PCR Kit. TCR libraries were paired-end sequenced at 151 bp read length on the Illumina HiSeq X Ten platform. In the authors' own workflow: Cutadapt was used to discard reads without multiplex PCR primers, PEAR merged the read pairs, and MiXCR with default settings called the CDR3 regions. Repertoire diversity used Shannon entropy, and clonality was computed as one minus Shannon entropy divided by ln of productive unique sequence count. Clonotypes at a frequency of at least 0.5% were defined as dominant or high-frequency T-cell clones. TCRdb reworked the public reads: Q25 trimming with fastp, MiXCR clone assembly, productive beta chains retained. Every distinct CDR3 protein forms one entry, paired with its most common genes and DNA. Clone size and V and J calls follow TCRdb, not the original study. This sample holds 15,000 or so distinct CDR3 sequences; 28% were observed only once. Over 4% of the sample lies in the top ten.

The TCR template was genomic DNA extracted from bulk tumor tissue, and approximately 630 ng of gDNA was amplified for each sample. Multiple biopsies per primary tumor were taken during surgery, spaced as far apart as possible within the tumor mass. Patients in the study cohort, which was described as untreated, were newly diagnosed NSCLC cases going through curative surgery. The donors were roughly 15 patients with newly diagnosed non-small cell lung cancer who were having surgery with curative intent. Resected tumor masses were reviewed by two independent pathologists. Only DNA and RNA samples of high quality went on to sequencing.

The sequencing input was lung tumor tissue. The TCR originated in a man aged 35-49 years with non-small cell lung cancer. The chain uses TRBV5-1 and TRBJ1-1; TRBD1 is perhaps the D gene, given 5 matching bases. The CDR3: CASSPRGGSTEAFF. The sequenced DNA is TGCGCCAGCAGCCCCCGGGGCGGGAGCACTGAAGCTTTCTTT. The full variable domain, completed from the reference TRBV5-1 and TRBJ1-1 proteins outside the CDR3, reads KAGVTQTPRYLIKTRGQQVTLSCSPISGHRSVSWYQQTPGQGLQFLFEYFSETQRNKGNFPGRFSGRQFSNSRSEMNVSTLELGDSALYLCASSPRGGSTEAFFGQGTRLTVV.